This TCR beta chain was sequenced in a study of blood T cell repertoires in COVID-19. Study details: The origin of the acute and convalescent COVID-19 samples was the United States, Italy and Spain. Sources were T cells, B-cell-depleted T cells, or PBMCs; the material itself was cDNA or gDNA.

From germline, CDR1 is KGHSH and CDR2 LQKENI. The CDR3 loop spans 16 amino acids. Trimming stripped 3 bases from V and 0 bases from J, with 11 bases between. Profiled with immunoSEQ multiplex PCR; TCRdb holds only in-frame clones, not every one. The data contain approximately 240,000 clones, approximately 82% of them singletons. In its sample, this clone was seen a few times. The chain has TRBV18 and TRBJ2-2, with D possibly being TRBD1 (6 bases). The TCR comes from a woman aged 40 to 55 who had recovered from COVID-19. The sample comprised peripheral blood. The CDR3 nucleotides are TGTGCCAGCTCACCGCTGACAGGCTCGAACACCGGGGAGCTGTTTTTT. It codes for CASSPLTGSNTGELFF.